This TCR beta chain appears in the sequencing data of a study of T cells after yellow fever vaccination. General observations from the study: FACS-sorted repertoires might harbor abundant contaminating clonotypes from the bulk population. After the booster, about 95% of CD4 and 75% to 90% of CD8 primary-response clones were re-detected.

Germline values: CDR1 SGHRS, CDR2 YFSETQ. The ends were cut back, 4 bases at V and 10 bases at J, with 27 bases in the middle. This CDR3 is 17 amino acids long. MiXCR, applied by TCRdb to the 5' RACE reads, yields one record per CDR3 protein. The repertoire holds 25,000 to 35,000 distinct CDR3 sequences, 4.4% seen once, with roughly half in the top ten. This clonotype was seen many times. Its antigen is as yet unknown. The receptor's source is a young man who received the YFV17D yellow fever vaccine. Source: CD8+ T cells sorted from PBMCs, taken 5 days after the yellow fever booster vaccination. The V gene is TRBV5-1, the J gene TRBJ2-1; tentatively, D is TRBD1 or TRBD2 (7 bases each). This CDR3 reads CASSPYGIAGVTGEQFF. CDR3 DNA: TGCGCCAGCAGCCCCTACGGGATTGCGGGAGTGACAGGGGAGCAGTTCTTC. The full variable domain, its missing parts supplied by reference TRBV5-1 and TRBJ2-1, is KAGVTQTPRYLIKTRGQQVTLSCSPISGHRSVSWYQQTPGQGLQFLFEYFSETQRNKGNFPGRFSGRQFSNSRSEMNVSTLELGDSALYLCASSPYGIAGVTGEQFFGPGTRLTVL.